This entry is about one T cell receptor beta chain. The antigen this receptor binds is unknown. Base qualities were left out, and no much larger clone turns up one base away. The entry originates in a study of T cells in tumors after PD-1 blockade (dated by TCRdb to between 2019 and 2020). Some background on the complete study: Patients were excluded if they had prior checkpoint blockade, use of systemic immunosuppressants, or recent radiotherapy or other anti-cancer therapy within 4 weeks. While on anti-PD-1 treatment, some of the patients also continued taking daily vismodegib 150 mg. Paired single-cell RNA and TCR sequencing was done in the study on site-matched tumors from patients with BCC or SCC, both before and after anti-PD-1 therapy. Clinical response was assessed using RECIST version 1.1. Patients were treated with either pembrolizumab 200 mg every 3 weeks or cemiplimab 350 mg every 2 weeks. An average of approximately 24,000 TCR templates (range roughly 500-99,264) and under 6,500 unique clonotypes was obtained for tumor samples, about 20-fold deeper than single-cell TCR sequencing.

The time point label corresponds to: before anti-PD-1 therapy. The tumor biopsies were site-matched, meaning the biopsies were taken from the same primary tumor before and after PD-1 blockade. For bulk TCRbeta sequencing, genomic DNA was extracted from tumor biopsies or peripheral blood, and input amounts ranged from 616 ng to 6,004 ng. To increase sensitivity for rare clonotypes compared with single-cell TCR sequencing, remaining biopsy material was subjected to bulk TCRbeta sequencing. Histologically proven advanced or metastatic basal or squamous cell carcinoma was present in all patients, all of whom were poor candidates for surgical resection. The basal cell carcinoma cohort comprised eleven to twelve patients, of whom 8 had bulk tumor TCR sequencing. Fresh biopsies came from the site of the primary tumor, and part of the tissue was kept in RNAlater for exome and bulk TCR sequencing. Broad study findings and their caveats: Exhausted CD8+ clones expanded after therapy were mostly novel clonotypes undetected pre-treatment, suggesting clonal replacement rather than reinvigoration of pre-existing clones. Clonal replacement was observed only between pre- and post-treatment samples and not between two pre-treatment samples, a pattern that was regarded as arguing against biopsy timing or location artifacts. Where the novel T cell clones came from was not identified, and possible sources could include lymphoid organs or rare unexpanded clones inside the tumor or in the tumor periphery. Around two fifths of the TCR clonotypes from tumors also showed up in blood, and some novel exhausted tumor clones were present in pre-treatment blood, which suggests peripheral recruitment.

V is pared back by 2 bases and J by 4 bases, with 14 bases lying between the germline termini. According to the germline V gene, CDR1 reads KGHSH and CDR2 reads LQKENI. Measured from the cysteine to the phenylalanine, the CDR3 is 15 residues long. The entry retains the CDR3 DNA only, 45 bases that are in frame from base 1. The immunoSEQ platform was used to carry out deep TCRbeta sequencing. As for the authors' bioinformatics: Only productive rearrangements were exported from the immunoSEQ Analyzer for further analysis. A two-sided binomial test with a Bonferroni-corrected P below 0.01 was used to identify clones that significantly expanded or contracted between timepoints. T cell phenotypes were assigned to bulk TCRbeta clonotypes by matching the clonotypes to single-cell RNA+TCR-seq clones with the same TCRbeta sequence. Tumor enrichment of a clone was calculated by dividing the clone's tumor frequency by the clone's PBMC frequency, both taken from bulk TCR sequencing. TCRs were sorted with GLIPH into specificity groups, meaning clusters of distinct TCRs that share CDR3 motifs and likely recognize common antigens. TCRdb provides this immuneACCESS table in a form limited to in-frame rearrangements. Some clones are lacking; in checked studies, under half of them reflect an unresolved V gene, and why the rest are absent is not known. The DNA was the basis for D and trimming; V, J and clone size are from that table. The sample yields about 5,800 clones; roughly two thirds were counted once. The top ten clones comprise more than 4.5% of the sample.

Material: tumor tissue, obtained before anti-PD-1 treatment. The sequence derives from a human donor with basal cell carcinoma. This sequence uses TRBV18 and TRBJ1-2, and TRBD1 may be the D gene, going by 5 matching bases. The DNA sequence follows: TGTGCCAGCTCACCAGTCGGGGACTCCTCCTATGGCTACACCTTC. Its translation reads: CASSPVGDSSYGYTF.